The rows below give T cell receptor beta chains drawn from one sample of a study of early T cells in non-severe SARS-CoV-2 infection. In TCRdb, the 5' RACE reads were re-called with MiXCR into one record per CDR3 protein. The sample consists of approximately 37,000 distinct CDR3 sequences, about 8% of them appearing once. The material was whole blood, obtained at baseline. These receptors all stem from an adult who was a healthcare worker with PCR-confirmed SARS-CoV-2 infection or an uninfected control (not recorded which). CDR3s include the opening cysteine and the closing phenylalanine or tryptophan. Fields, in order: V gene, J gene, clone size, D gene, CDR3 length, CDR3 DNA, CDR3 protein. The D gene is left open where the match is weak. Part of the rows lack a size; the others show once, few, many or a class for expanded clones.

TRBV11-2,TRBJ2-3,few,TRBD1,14,TGTGCCAGCAGCGACAGGGGACACGCAGATACGCAGTATTTT,CASSDRGHADTQYF
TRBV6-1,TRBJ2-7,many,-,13,TGTGCCAGCGTGGCACAGGGCTCCTACGAGCAGTACTTC,CASVAQGSYEQYF
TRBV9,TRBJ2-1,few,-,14,TGTGCCAGCAGCGGATTGGGGTCCCCAAATGAGCAGTTCTTC,CASSGLGSPNEQFF
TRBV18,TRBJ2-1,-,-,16,TGTGCCAGCTCACGAGTGGGGTCAAGCTCCTACAATGAGCAGTTCTTC,CASSRVGSSSYNEQFF
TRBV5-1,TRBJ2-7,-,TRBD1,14,TGCGCCAGCAGCGCAAGACAGGGACCCTACGAGCAGTACTTC,CASSARQGPYEQYF
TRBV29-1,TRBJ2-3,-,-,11,TGCAGCGTGGTCAGCACAGATACGCAGTATTTT,CSVVSTDTQYF
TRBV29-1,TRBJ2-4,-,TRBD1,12,TGCAGCGTAGGACAGGGTGGAAACATTCAGTACTTC,CSVGQGGNIQYF
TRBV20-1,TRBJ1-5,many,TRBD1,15,TGCAGTGCTCAAACAGGGGAGGCGAGCAATCAGCCCCAGCATTTT,CSAQTGEASNQPQHF
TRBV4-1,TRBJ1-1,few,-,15,TGCGCCAGCAGCCAAGATATAATCCTGAACACTGAAGCTTTCTTT,CASSQDIILNTEAFF
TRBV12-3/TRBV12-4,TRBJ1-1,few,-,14,TGTGCCAGCAGGGATCCGGCGGCATCCACTGAAGCTTTCTTT,CASRDPAASTEAFF
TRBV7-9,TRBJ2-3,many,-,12,TGTGCCAGCAGCTTGGGGGTAGATACGCAGTATTTT,CASSLGVDTQYF
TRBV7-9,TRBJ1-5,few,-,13,TGTGCCAGCAGTGCCCAGGGCGATCAGCCCCAGCATTTT,CASSAQGDQPQHF
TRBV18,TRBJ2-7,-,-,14,TGTGCCAGCTCACCTTCGGGTGGTAGCTCCGAGCAGTACTTC,CASSPSGGSSEQYF
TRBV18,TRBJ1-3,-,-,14,TGTGCCAGCTCACCACCGCCGGGCGGAAACACCATATATTTT,CASSPPPGGNTIYF
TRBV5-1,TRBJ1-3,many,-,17,TGCGCCAGCAGCTTCTCCCCCGGGACGTATACTGGAAACACCATATATTTT,CASSFSPGTYTGNTIYF
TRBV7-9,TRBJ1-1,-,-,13,TGTGCCAGCAGCTTAAGTAGCTCCACTGAAGCTTTCTTT,CASSLSSSTEAFF
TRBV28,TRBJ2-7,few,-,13,TGTGCCAGCAGTACGGGACACGGCTACGAGCAGTACTTC,CASSTGHGYEQYF
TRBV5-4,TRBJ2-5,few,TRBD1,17,TGTGCCAGCAGCCTGGGTAGGGGGCGTTCCCCCGGAGAGACCCAGTACTTC,CASSLGRGRSPGETQYF
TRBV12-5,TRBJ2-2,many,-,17,TGTGCTAGTGGTTTGAGGCTGACCGGGCCCGTGGGCGGGGAGCTGTTTTTT,CASGLRLTGPVGGELFF
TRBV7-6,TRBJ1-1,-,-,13,TGTGCCAGCAGCGCGTCTATGAACACTGAAGCTATCTTT,CASSASMNTEAIF
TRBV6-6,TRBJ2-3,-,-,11,TGTGCCAGCAGAAACCCAGATACGCAGTATTTT,CASRNPDTQYF
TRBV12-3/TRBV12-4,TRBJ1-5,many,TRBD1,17,TGTGCCAGCAGTTACAGGGGGCAGACCCATAGCAATCAGCCCCAGCATTTT,CASSYRGQTHSNQPQHF
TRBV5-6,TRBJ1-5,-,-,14,TGTGCCAGCAGCTTGATCGGGGTTAATCAGCCCCAGCATTTT,CASSLIGVNQPQHF
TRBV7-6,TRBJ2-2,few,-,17,TGTGCCAGCAGCTTAGTGGGTCGGGACCTGATACACGGGGAGCTGTTTTTT,CASSLVGRDLIHGELFF
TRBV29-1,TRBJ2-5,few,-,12,TGCAGCGGAGCTTTCGGACAAGAGACCCAGTACTTC,CSGAFGQETQYF
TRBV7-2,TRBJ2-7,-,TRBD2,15,TGTGCCAGCAGTCCCGGGACTAGCGGGGGCTACGAGCAGTACTTC,CASSPGTSGGYEQYF
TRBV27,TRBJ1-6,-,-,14,TGTGCCAGCAGTTTAGGCCAGGATAATTCACCCCTCCACTTT,CASSLGQDNSPLHF
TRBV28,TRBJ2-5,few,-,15,TGTGCCAGCAGTTTTCGGGGAAGGATCCAAGAGACCCAGTACTTC,CASSFRGRIQETQYF
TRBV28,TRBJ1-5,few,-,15,TGTGCCAGCAGTTTAACGTTGGTTGGCAATCAGCCCCAGCATTTT,CASSLTLVGNQPQHF
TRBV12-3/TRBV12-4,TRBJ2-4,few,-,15,TGTGCCAGCAGTTCCAGCCTACAGGGAGGAAACATTCAGTACTTC,CASSSSLQGGNIQYF
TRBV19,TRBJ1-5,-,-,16,TGTGCCAGTAGTATCTGGTCGCGGGGGCACGGTCAGCCCCAGCATTTT,CASSIWSRGHGQPQHF
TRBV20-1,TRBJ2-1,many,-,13,TGCAGTGCTAGACACGGAACCTACAATGAGCAGTTCTTC,CSARHGTYNEQFF